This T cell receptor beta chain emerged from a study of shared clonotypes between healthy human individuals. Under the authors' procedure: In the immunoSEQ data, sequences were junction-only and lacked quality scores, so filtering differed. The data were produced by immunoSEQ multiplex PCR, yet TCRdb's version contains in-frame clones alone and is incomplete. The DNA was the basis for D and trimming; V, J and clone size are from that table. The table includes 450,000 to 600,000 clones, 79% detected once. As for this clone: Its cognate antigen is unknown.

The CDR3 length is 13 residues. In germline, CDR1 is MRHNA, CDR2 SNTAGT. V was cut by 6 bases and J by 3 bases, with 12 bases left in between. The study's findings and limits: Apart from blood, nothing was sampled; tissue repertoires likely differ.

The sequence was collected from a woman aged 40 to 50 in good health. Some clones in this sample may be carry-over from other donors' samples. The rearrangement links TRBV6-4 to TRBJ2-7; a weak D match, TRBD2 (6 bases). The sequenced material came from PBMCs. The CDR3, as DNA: TGTGCCAGCAGCCTTGTGGGGGGCTACGAGCAGTACTTC. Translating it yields CASSLVGGYEQYF.